The entry below describes one T cell receptor beta chain. The antigen remains undetermined. This sample was included in a study of cytomegalovirus exposure and HLA in healthy donors. Regarding the study as a whole: Among the most significant clusters, several appeared linked to common viral pathogens in a later analysis. It was around 160 TCR beta chains that were listed as cytomegalovirus-associated.

CDR1 SGDLS and CDR2 YYNGEE come from the germline V gene. There are 14 residues in the CDR3. V was trimmed by 4 bases and J by 2 bases, leaving 13 bases between them. 60 Vbeta and 13 Jbeta primers were used in PCR. TCRdb keeps only in-frame clones here, not all; method: immunoSEQ multiplex PCR. The specimen's table records about 140,000 clones. The chain employs TRBV9 and TRBJ2-7, with D possibly TRBD1 on 7 matching bases. The TCR sequence derives from a male donor in good health and CMV-seronegative. Input material: PBMCs. This CDR3 is CASSKGGTAYEQYF. In DNA, the CDR3 is TGTGCCAGCAGCAAAGGCGGGACAGCCTACGAGCAGTACTTC.